This TCR beta chain was recorded in a study of blood T cell repertoires in COVID-19. Generated by immunoSEQ multiplex PCR, the TCRdb table keeps only in-frame clones and is missing some. Of under 500,000 clones in the sample, approximately 90% were seen once. This CDR3 contains 15 residues. Trimming left V 0 bases short and J 8 bases short, with 11 bases between. The germline gives CDR1 ENHRY, CDR2 SYGVKD. This study enrolled people aged about 18 to 100 from around 26 US geographic areas. Sequenced input: PBMCs or T cells enriched from blood (not recorded which). The TCR sequence derives from a young woman with acute COVID-19. This chain links TRBV10-3 with TRBJ1-6; D unresolved. CDR3: CAISESNFGDSPLHF. The CDR3 nucleotides are TGTGCCATCAGTGAGTCGAATTTCGGTGATTCACCCCTCCACTTT.